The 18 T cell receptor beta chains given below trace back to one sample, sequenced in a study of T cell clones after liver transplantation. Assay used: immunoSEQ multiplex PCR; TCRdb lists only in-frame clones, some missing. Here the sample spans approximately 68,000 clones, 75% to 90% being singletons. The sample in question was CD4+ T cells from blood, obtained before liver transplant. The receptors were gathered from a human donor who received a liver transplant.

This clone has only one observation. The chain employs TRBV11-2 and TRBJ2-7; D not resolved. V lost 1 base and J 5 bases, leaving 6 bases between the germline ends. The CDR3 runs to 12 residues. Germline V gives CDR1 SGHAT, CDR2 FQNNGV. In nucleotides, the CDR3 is TGTGCCAGCAGCTTAGTGCAGGACGAGCAGTACTTC. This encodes CASSLVQDEQYF.

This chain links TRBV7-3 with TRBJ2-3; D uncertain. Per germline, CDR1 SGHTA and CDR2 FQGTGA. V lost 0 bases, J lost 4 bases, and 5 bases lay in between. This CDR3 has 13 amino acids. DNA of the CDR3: TGTGCCAGCAGCTTAACGTTATCAGATACGCAGTATTTT. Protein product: CASSLTLSDTQYF.

CDR3 nucleotide sequence: TGCGCCTCTTACCCGGGGACTAGTTCGCATACGCAGTATTTT. Protein: CASYPGTSSHTQYF. V and J are TRBV5-1 and TRBJ2-3, with TRBD2 identical over 8 bases. The CDR3 extends over 14 amino acids. Germline CDR1 and CDR2: SGHRS and YFSETQ. Trimming removed 10 bases from V and 7 bases from J; junction bases left unmatched: 14.

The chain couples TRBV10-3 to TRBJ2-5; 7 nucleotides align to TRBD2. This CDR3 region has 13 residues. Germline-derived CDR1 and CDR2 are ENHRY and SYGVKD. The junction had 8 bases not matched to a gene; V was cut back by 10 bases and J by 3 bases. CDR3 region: CATLRGSEETQYF. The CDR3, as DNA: TGTGCCACCCTACGCGGGAGCGAAGAGACCCAGTACTTC.

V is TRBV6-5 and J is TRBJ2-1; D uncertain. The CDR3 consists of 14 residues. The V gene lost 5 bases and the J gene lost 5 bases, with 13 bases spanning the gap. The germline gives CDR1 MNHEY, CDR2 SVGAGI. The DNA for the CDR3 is TGTGCCAGCAGTCGATACCCGGAGAACAATGAGCAGTTCTTC. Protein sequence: CASSRYPENNEQFF.

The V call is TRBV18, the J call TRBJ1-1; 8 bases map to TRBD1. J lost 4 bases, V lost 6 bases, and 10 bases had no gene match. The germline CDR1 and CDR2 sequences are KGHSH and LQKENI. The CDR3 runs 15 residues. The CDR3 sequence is CASSPLTGDFTEAFF. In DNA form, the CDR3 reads TGTGCCAGCTCCCCGCTGACAGGGGACTTCACTGAAGCTTTCTTT. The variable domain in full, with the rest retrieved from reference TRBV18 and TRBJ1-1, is NAGVMQNPRHLVRRRGQEARLRCSPMKGHSHVYWYRQLPEEGLKFMVYLQKENIIDESGMPKERFSAEFPKEGPSILRIQQVVRGDSAAYFCASSPLTGDFTEAFFGQGTRLTVV.

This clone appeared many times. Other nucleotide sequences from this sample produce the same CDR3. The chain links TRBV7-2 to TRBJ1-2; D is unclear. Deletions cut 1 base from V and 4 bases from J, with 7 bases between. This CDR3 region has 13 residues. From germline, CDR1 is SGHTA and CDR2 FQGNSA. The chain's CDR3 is CASSLGQGYGYTF. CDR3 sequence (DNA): TGTGCCAGCAGCTTAGGGCAAGGCTATGGCTACACCTTC. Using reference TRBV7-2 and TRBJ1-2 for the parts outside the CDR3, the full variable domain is GAGVSQSPSNKVTEKGKDVELRCDPISGHTALYWYRQSLGQGLEFLIYFQGNSAPDKSGLPSDRFSAERTGGSVSTLTIQRTQQEDSAVYLCASSLGQGYGYTFGSGTRLTVV.

CDR3 in amino acids: CASSQLQGAVTEAFF. The CDR3 bases are TGTGCCAGCAGCCAGCTACAGGGGGCAGTCACTGAAGCTTTCTTT. The chain is built from TRBV14 and TRBJ1-1, with TRBD1 identical over 9 bases. This CDR3 has 15 residues. V was clipped by 3 bases and J by 4 bases; unmatched bases: 6. Germline-derived CDR1 and CDR2 are SGHDN and FVKESK.

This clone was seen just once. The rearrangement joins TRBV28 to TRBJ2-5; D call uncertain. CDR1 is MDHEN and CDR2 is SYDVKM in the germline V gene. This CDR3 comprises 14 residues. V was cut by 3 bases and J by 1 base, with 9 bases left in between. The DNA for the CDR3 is TGTGCCAGCAGTTTGCTACAGCTCCAAGAGACCCAGTACTTC. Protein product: CASSLLQLQETQYF. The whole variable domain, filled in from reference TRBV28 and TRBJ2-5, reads DVKVTQSSRYLVKRTGEKVFLECVQDMDHENMFWYRQDPGLGLRLIYFSYDVKMKEKGDIPEGYSVSREKKERFSLILESASTNQTSMYLCASSLLQLQETQYFGPGTRLLVL.

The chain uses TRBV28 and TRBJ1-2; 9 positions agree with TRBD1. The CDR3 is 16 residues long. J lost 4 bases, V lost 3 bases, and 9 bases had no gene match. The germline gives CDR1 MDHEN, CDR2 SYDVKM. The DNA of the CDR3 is TGTGCCAGCAGTTTGGGACAGGGAAATAGAGGCTATGGCTACACCTTC. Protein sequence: CASSLGQGNRGYGYTF.

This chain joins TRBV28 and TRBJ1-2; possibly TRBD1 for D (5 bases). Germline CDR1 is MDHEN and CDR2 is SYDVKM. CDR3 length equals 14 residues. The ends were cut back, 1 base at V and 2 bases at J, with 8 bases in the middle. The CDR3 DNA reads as TGTGCCAGCAGTTTATTGGGGGGAAACTATGGCTACACCTTC. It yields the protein CASSLLGGNYGYTF.

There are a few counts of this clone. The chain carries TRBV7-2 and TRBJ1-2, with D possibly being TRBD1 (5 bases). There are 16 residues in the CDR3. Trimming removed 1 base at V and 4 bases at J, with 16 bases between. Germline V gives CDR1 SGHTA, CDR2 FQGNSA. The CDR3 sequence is CASSLGVAQGSYGYTF. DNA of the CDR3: TGTGCCAGCAGCTTAGGGGTCGCCCAGGGCAGCTATGGCTACACCTTC.

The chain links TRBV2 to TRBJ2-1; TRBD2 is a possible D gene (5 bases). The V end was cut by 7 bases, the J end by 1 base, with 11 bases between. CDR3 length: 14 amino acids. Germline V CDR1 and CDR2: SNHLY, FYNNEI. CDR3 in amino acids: CASIFGVSYNEQFF. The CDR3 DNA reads TGTGCCAGCATTTTCGGGGTTTCCTACAATGAGCAGTTCTTC.

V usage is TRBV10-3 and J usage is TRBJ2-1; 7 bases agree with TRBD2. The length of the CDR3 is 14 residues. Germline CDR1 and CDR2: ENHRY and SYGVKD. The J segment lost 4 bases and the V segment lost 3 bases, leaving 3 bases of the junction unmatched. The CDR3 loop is CAISDPAGYNEQFF. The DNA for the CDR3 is TGTGCCATCAGTGATCCAGCGGGATACAATGAGCAGTTCTTC.

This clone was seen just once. The CDR3 reads CASRTGDEKLFF. The DNA for the CDR3 is TGTGCCAGCAGAACAGGGGATGAAAAACTGTTTTTT. This rearrangement joins TRBV6-6 to TRBJ1-4, with TRBD1 matching over 7 bases. This CDR3 has 12 residues. Germline V gene sequence: CDR1 MNHNY, CDR2 SVGAGI (reference sequence). V lost 6 bases to trimming and J lost 6 bases; unmatched junction nucleotides: 1.

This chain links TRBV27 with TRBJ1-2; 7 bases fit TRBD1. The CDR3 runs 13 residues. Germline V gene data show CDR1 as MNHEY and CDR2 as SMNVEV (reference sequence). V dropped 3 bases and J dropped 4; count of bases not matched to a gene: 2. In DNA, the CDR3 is TGTGCCAGCAGTTTCAGGGGGGGCTATGGCTACACCTTC. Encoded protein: CASSFRGGYGYTF.

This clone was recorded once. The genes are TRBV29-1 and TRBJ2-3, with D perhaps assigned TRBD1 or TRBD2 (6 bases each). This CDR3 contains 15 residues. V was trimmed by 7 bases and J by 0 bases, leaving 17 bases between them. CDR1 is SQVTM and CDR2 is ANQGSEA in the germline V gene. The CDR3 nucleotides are TGCAGCGCGGTAACGGGGGCCCATAGCACAGATACGCAGTATTTT. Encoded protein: CSAVTGAHSTDTQYF.

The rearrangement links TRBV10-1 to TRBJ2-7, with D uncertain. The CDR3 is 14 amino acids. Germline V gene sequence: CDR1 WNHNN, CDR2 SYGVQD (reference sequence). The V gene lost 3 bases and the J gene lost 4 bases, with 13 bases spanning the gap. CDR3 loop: CASSDSRTEYEQYF. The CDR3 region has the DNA TGCGCCAGCAGTGATTCCCGGACCGAGTACGAGCAGTACTTC.